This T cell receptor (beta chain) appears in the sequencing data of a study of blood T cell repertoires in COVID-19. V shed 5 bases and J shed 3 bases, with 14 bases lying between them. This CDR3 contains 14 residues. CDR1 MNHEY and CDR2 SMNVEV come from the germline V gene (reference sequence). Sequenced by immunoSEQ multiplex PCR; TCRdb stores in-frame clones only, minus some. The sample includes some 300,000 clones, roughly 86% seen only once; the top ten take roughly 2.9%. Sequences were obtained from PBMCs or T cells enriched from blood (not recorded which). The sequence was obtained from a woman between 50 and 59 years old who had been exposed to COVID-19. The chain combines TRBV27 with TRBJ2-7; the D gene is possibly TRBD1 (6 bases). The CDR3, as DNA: TGTGCCAGCAGTCCGGGACAAGTTTTCTACGAGCAGTACTTC. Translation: CASSPGQVFYEQYF.